These 16 T cell receptor beta chains were sequenced from one sample in a study of cytomegalovirus exposure and HLA in healthy donors. The PCR contained 60 Vbeta and 13 Jbeta primers. Sequencing used immunoSEQ multiplex PCR; TCRdb keeps in-frame clones, though not all of them. This table has roughly 180,000 clones, approximately 81% appearing once. Specimen: PBMCs. These receptors were obtained from a male donor in good health and CMV-seronegative.

J is TRBJ2-7 and V is TRBV9; the match to TRBD1 covers 9 bases. Germline V gene lookup returns CDR1 SGDLS and CDR2 YYNGEE. CDR3 length equals 16 residues. Trimming at V came to 3 bases and at J to 4 bases, leaving 11 bases not matched to a gene. The CDR3 nucleotides read TGTGCCAGCAGCGCCCACAGACAGGGGGGGTTGTACGAGCAGTACTTC. Translated, it gives CASSAHRQGGLYEQYF.

The V gene is TRBV6-1, the J gene TRBJ1-5; no clear D gene. Germline V CDR1 and CDR2: MNHNS, SASEGT. With 5 bases removed from V and 2 bases from J, the gap between germline ends came to 10 bases. The CDR3 sequence is 14 residues long. This CDR3 is CASSSGRGNQPQHF. CDR3 DNA: TGTGCCAGCAGTTCGGGGAGGGGCAATCAGCCCCAGCATTTT.

This clone was picked up one time. The chain combines TRBV15 with TRBJ2-7, with a possible D match to TRBD2 (6 bases). Germline CDR1 reads LNHNV; CDR2 reads YYDKDF (reference sequence). V was shortened by 7 bases and J by 1 base, with 17 bases between the two germline ends. This CDR3 region has 15 residues. CDR3 loop: CATKGLGVRSYEQYF. The DNA of the CDR3 is TGTGCCACCAAGGGACTCGGGGTACGATCCTACGAGCAGTACTTC.

This chain joins TRBV5-1 and TRBJ1-6; 7 positions match TRBD1. The germline V gene encodes CDR1 SGHRS and CDR2 YFSETQ. There are 14 residues in the CDR3. The junction had 2 bases not matched to a gene; V was cut back by 0 bases and J by 8 bases. The CDR3 reads CASSLVGTDSPLHF. Here the CDR3 DNA reads TGCGCCAGCAGCTTGGTGGGGACAGATTCACCCCTCCACTTT.

V usage is TRBV5-5 and J usage is TRBJ2-7, with TRBD1 as a possible D gene (6 bases). Germline V gives CDR1 SGHKS, CDR2 YYEKEE (reference sequence). Trimming pared 4 bases from V and 1 base from J, leaving 18 bases between. CDR3 length: 16 residues. Here the CDR3 DNA reads TGTGCCAGCAGCCCGGGGACATCGGAGAGTTCCTACGAGCAGTACTTC. Residues: CASSPGTSESSYEQYF.

V usage is TRBV2 and J usage is TRBJ1-5; perhaps TRBD1 as D (6 bases). This CDR3 contains 18 residues. Deletions cut 1 base from V and 0 bases from J, with 16 bases between. Germline CDR1 reads SNHLY; CDR2 reads FYNNEI. CDR3 in amino acids: CASSEEDRDRFSNQPQHF. The DNA for the CDR3 is TGTGCCAGCAGTGAAGAAGACAGAGACAGGTTTAGCAATCAGCCCCAGCATTTT. The variable domain in full, with the rest retrieved from reference TRBV2 and TRBJ1-5, is EPEVTQTPSHQVTQMGQEVILRCVPISNHLYFYWYRQILGQKVEFLVSFYNNEISEKSEIFDDQFSVERPDGSNFTLKIRSTKLEDSAMYFCASSEEDRDRFSNQPQHFGDGTRLSIL.

J is TRBJ1-1 and V is TRBV14, with TRBD1 as a possible D gene (6 bases). The germline V gene has CDR1 SGHDN and CDR2 FVKESK. The V end lost 4 bases, the J end lost 0 bases, and 12 bases lay between the germline ends. CDR3 size: 15 residues. This CDR3 is CASSPRTAMNTEAFF. CDR3 DNA: TGTGCCAGCAGCCCTAGGACAGCCATGAACACTGAAGCTTTCTTT.

The rearrangement uses TRBV9 and TRBJ2-2; D possibly corresponds to TRBD2 (7 bases). Trimming cost V 6 bases and J 4 bases, with 10 bases left between them. The CDR3 is 13 residues long. CDR1 SGDLS and CDR2 YYNGEE come from the germline V gene. The CDR3 sequence: CASKGEGTGELFF. The CDR3 DNA reads as TGTGCCAGCAAGGGGGAGGGCACCGGGGAGCTGTTTTTT.

The chain carries TRBV7-7 and TRBJ2-1; 11 positions match TRBD2. The CDR3 is made up of 15 amino acids. Losses at the gene ends were 1 base for V and 6 bases for J; bases not matched to a gene: 2. The germline gives CDR1 SSHAT, CDR2 FNYEAQ (reference sequence). The CDR3 is CASSLGTSGSNEQFF. Here the CDR3 DNA reads TGTGCCAGCAGCTTAGGGACTAGCGGGTCCAATGAGCAGTTCTTC.

This chain links TRBV10-3 with TRBJ1-2; possibly TRBD1 for D (6 bases). Trimming removed 7 bases at V and 2 bases at J, with 8 bases between. Germline CDR1 is ENHRY and CDR2 is SYGVKD. The CDR3 is made up of 12 amino acids. The CDR3 region has the DNA TGTGCCATCAACGGACAGAACTATGGCTACACCTTC. Translation: CAINGQNYGYTF.

V gene TRBV5-1 combines with J gene TRBJ1-1; D is unclear. CDR1 and CDR2 from the germline V gene are SGHRS and YFSETQ. Deletions cut 7 bases from V and 3 bases from J, with 7 bases between. The CDR3 is 11 amino acids. The CDR3 sequence: CASCGDTEAFF. The CDR3 coding sequence is TGCGCCAGCTGTGGAGACACTGAAGCTTTCTTT.

A few counts support this clone. The CDR3 sequence is CASSTGQLEAFF. CDR3 bases: TGTGCCAGCAGCACAGGACAGCTTGAAGCTTTCTTT. V usage is TRBV21-1 and J usage is TRBJ1-1; the D call in the table, TRBD1, was not verified against the DNA. TRBV21-1 is reported as a pseudogene. The CDR3 loop spans 12 amino acids.

The chain combines TRBV19 with TRBJ1-1, with D possibly matching TRBD1 (5 bases). The germline V gene encodes CDR1 LNHDA and CDR2 SQIVND (reference sequence). The ends were cut back, 3 bases at V and 5 bases at J, with 10 bases in the middle. The length of the CDR3 is 13 residues. CDR3 bases: TGTGCCAGTAGTATTGGGGGGGAGACTGAAGCTTTCTTT. It yields the protein CASSIGGETEAFF.

This chain joins TRBV28 and TRBJ2-3, with 12 bases fitting TRBD2. The V gene end was trimmed by 5 bases and the J gene end by 2 bases; junction bases not matched to a gene: 11. CDR1 MDHEN and CDR2 SYDVKM come from the germline V gene. This CDR3 has 18 amino acids. The chain's CDR3 is CASSLQTSGSSHTDTQYF. In DNA form, the CDR3 reads TGTGCCAGCAGTCTCCAGACTAGCGGGAGCTCGCACACAGATACGCAGTATTTT.

The chain recombines TRBV19 with TRBJ1-2, with D perhaps matching TRBD1 (5 bases). Germline-derived CDR1 and CDR2 are LNHDA and SQIVND (reference sequence). The CDR3 covers 13 residues. Trimming pared 0 bases from V and 8 bases from J, leaving 10 bases between. CDR3 DNA: TGTGCCAGTAGTATAGATTCGAAGGGGGGCTACACCTTC. Encoded protein: CASSIDSKGGYTF.

The rearrangement joins TRBV6-5 to TRBJ2-7; possible D gene TRBD2, 6 bases. The CDR3 covers 15 residues. Trimming removed 7 bases at V and 7 bases at J, with 23 bases between. CDR1 is MNHEY and CDR2 is SVGAGI in the germline V gene. This CDR3 is CASTPFASALGEQYF. As DNA, the CDR3 is TGTGCCAGCACCCCCTTCGCTAGCGCCCTCGGTGAGCAGTACTTC.